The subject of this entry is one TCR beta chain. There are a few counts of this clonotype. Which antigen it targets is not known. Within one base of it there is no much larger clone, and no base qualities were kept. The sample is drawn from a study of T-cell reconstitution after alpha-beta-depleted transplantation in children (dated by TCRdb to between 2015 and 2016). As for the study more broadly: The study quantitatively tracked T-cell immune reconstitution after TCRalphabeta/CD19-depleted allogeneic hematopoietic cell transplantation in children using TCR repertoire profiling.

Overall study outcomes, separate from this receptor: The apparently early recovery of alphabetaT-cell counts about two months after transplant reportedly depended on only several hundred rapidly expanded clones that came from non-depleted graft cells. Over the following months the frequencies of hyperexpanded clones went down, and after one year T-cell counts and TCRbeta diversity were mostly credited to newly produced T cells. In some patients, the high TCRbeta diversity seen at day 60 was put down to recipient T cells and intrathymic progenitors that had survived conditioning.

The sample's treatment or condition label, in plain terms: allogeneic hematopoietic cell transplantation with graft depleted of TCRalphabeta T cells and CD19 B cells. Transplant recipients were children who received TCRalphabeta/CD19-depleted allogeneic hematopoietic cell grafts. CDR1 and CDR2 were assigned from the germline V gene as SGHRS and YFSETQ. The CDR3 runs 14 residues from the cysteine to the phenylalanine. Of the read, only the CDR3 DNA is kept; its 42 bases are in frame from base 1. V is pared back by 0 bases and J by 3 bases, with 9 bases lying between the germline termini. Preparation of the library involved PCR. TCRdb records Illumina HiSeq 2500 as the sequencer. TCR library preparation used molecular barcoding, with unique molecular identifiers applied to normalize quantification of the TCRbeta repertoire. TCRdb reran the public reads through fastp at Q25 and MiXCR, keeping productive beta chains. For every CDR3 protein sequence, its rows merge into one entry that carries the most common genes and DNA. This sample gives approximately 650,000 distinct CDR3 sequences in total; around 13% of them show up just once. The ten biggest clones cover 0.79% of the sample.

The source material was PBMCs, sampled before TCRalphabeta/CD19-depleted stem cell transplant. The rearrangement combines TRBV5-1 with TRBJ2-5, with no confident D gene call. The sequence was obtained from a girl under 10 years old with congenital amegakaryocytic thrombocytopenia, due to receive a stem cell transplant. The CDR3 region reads CASSLVALEETQYF. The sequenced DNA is TGCGCCAGCAGCTTGGTGGCTCTGGAAGAGACCCAGTACTTC.